This entry concerns a single T cell receptor (beta chain). This entry comes from a study of shared clonotypes between healthy human individuals. Method: immunoSEQ multiplex PCR; TCRdb's copy keeps in-frame clones and lacks some. The data hold some 700,000 clones, with 90% observed a single time. J gave up 0 bases and V 5 bases, and 9 bases lay outside the gene matches. CDR3 length: 17 amino acids. Germline assignment: CDR1 SNHLY and CDR2 FYNNEI. The receptor was derived from a man aged 18 to 35 in good health. Some clones in this sample may be carry-over from other donors' samples. Sequencing was done on a sample of memory CD8+ T cells from PBMCs. The subset was: CD45RO+ cells pooled with CCR7-negative TemRA cells. The V gene is TRBV2, the J gene TRBJ1-1; 10 nucleotides align to TRBD1. This CDR3 reads CASSPGTGAYLNTEAFF. In DNA form, the CDR3 reads TGTGCCAGCAGTCCCGGGACAGGGGCCTACCTGAACACTGAAGCTTTCTTT.